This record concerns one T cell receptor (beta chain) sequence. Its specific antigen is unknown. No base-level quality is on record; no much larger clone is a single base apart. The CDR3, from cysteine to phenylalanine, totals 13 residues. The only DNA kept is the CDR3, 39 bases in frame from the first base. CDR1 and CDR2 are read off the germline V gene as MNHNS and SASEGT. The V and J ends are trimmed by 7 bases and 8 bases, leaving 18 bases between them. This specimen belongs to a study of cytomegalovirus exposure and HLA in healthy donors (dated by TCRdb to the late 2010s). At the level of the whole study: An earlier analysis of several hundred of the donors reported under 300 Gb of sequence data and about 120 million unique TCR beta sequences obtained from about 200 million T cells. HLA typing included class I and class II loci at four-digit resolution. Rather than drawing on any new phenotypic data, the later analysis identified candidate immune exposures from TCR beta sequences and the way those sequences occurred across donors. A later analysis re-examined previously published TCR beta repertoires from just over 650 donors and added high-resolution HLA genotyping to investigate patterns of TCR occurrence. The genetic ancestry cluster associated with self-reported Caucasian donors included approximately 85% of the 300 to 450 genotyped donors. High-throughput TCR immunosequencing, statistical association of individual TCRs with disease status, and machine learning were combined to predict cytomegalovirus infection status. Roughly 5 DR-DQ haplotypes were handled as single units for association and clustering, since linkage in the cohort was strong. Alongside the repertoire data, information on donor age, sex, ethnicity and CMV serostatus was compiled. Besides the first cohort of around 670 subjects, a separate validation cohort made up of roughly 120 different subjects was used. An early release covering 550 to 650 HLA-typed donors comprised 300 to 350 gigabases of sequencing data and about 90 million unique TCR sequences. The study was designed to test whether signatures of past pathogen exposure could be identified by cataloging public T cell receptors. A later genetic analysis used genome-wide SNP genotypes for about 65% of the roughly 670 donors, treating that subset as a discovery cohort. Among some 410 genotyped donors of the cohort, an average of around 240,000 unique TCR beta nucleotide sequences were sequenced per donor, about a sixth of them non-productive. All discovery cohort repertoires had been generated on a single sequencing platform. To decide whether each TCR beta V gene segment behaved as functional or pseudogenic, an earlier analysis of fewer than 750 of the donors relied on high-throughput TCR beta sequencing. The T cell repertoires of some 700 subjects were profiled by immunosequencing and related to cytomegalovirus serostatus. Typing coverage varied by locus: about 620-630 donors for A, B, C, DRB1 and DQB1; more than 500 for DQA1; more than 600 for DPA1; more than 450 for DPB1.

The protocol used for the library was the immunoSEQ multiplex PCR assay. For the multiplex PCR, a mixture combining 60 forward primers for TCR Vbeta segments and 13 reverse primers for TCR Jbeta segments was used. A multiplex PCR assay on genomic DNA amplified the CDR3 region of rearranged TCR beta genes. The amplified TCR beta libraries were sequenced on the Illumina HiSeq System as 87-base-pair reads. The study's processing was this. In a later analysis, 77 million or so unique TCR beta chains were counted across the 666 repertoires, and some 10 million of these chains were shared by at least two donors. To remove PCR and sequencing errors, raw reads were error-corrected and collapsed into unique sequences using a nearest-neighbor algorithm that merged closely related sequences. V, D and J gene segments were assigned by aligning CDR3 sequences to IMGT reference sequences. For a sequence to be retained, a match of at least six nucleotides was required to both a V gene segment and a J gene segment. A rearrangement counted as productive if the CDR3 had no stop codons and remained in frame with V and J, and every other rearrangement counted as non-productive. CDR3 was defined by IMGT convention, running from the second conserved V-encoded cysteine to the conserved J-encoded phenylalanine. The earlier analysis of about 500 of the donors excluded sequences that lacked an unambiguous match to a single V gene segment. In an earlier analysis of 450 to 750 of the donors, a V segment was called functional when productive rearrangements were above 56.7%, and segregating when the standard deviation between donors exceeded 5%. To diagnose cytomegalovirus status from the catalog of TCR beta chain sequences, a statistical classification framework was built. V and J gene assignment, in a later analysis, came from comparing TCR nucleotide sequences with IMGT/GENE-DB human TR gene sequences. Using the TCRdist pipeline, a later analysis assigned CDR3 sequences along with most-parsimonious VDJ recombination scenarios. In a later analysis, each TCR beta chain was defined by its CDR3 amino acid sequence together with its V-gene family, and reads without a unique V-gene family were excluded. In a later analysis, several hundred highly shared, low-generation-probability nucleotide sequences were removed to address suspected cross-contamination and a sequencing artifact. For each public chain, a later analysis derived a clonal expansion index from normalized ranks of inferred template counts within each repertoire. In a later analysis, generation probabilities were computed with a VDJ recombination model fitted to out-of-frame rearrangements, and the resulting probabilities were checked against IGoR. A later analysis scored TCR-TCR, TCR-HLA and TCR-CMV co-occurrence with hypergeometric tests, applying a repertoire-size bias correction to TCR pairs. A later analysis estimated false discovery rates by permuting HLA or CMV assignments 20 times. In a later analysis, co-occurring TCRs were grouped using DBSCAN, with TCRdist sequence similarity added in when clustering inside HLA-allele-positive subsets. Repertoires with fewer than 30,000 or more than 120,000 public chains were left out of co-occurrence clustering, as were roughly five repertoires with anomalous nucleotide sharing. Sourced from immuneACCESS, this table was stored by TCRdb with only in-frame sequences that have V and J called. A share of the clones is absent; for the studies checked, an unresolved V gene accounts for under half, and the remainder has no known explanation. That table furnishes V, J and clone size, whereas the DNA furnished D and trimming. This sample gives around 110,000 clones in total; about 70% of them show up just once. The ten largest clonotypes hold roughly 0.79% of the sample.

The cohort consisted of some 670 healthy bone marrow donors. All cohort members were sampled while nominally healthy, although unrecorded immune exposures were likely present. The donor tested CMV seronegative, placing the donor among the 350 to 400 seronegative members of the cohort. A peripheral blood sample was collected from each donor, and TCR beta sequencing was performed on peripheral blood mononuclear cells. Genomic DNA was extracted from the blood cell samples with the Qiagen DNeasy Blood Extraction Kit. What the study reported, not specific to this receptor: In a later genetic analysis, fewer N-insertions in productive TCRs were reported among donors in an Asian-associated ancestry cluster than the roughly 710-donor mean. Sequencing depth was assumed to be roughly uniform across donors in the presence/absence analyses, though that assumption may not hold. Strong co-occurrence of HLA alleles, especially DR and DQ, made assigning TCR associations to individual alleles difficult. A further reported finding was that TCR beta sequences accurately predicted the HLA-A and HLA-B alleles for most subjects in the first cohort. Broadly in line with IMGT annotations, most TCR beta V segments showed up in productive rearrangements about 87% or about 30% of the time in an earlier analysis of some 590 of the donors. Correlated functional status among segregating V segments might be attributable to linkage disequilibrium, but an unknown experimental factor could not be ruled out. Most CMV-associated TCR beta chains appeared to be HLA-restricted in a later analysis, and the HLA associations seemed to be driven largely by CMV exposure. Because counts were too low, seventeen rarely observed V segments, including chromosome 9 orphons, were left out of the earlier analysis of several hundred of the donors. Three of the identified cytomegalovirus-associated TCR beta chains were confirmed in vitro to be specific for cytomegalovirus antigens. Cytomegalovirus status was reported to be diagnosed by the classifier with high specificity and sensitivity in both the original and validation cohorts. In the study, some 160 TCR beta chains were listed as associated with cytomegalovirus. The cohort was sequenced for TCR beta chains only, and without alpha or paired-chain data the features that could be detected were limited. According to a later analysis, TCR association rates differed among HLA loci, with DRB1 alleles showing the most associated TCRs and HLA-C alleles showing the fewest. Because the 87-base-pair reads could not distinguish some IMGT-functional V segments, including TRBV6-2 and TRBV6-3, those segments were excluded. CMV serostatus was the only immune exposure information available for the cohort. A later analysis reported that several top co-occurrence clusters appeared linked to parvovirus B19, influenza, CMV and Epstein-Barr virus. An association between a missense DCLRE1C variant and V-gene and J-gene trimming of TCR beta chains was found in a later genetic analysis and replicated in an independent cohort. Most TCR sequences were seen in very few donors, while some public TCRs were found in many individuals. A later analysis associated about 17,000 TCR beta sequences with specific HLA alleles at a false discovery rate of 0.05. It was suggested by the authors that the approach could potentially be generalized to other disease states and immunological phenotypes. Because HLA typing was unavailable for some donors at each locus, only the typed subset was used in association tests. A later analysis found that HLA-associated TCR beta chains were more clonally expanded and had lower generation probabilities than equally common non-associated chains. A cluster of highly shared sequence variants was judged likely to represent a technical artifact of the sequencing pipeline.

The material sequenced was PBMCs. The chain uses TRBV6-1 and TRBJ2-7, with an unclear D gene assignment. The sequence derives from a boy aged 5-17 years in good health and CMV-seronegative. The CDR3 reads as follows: CASKVASTTQQYF. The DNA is TGTGCCAGCAAGGTAGCCTCTACAACCCAGCAGTACTTC.